The sequence of this T cell receptor (beta chain) was determined in a study of control samples from healthy donors and cancer patients. TCRdb's copy holds only in-frame clones and misses some; the assay was immunoSEQ multiplex PCR. The sample has fewer than 95,000 clones; 85% to 90% are singletons. Germline V gives CDR1 SGHTA, CDR2 FQGNSA. The V gene lost 0 bases and the J gene lost 1 base, with 16 bases spanning the gap. There are 18 residues in the CDR3. This clone appeared a single time. The chain uses TRBV7-2 and TRBJ2-4; D tentatively fits TRBD1 or TRBD2 (5 bases each). The origin of this receptor is a woman aged 40 to 55 in good health. Sequenced sample: blood. DNA for the CDR3: TGTGCCAGCAGCTTAGCGACGGGGCAGGGTAGGGCCAAAAACATTCAGTACTTC. It encodes CASSLATGQGRAKNIQYF.